This T cell receptor beta chain appears in the sequencing data of a study of early T cells in non-severe SARS-CoV-2 infection (dated by TCRdb to the early 2020s). The study in broad terms: Bulk RNA from unsorted whole blood was used for TCR sequencing, so alpha and beta chains could not be paired. The paper's findings and limits, for the study overall: VDJdb matching was skewed toward anti-spike CD8 responses and likely underestimated virus-specific expansions, missing private and CD4 specificities.

Library creation used 5' RACE. The reads were generated on a NextSeq 500. In the TCR library protocol, unique molecular identifiers were attached to individual cDNA molecules to correct for PCR bias and sequencing error. Both TCR alpha and beta chains were sequenced, and tight co-correlation was observed between alpha and beta sequence abundances in each sample. The authors' analysis ran thus. Decombinator V4 was used to annotate the V gene, J gene and CDR3 of the TCR sequences. Expanded TCRs were defined as changing significantly between any two time points under a Poisson model with p below 0.0001. TCR abundances were normalised to the total number of TCRs sequenced per sample and were expressed as counts per million. MAIT TCRs were defined by TRAV1-2 paired with TRAJ12, TRAJ20 or TRAJ33, and iNKT TCRs by TRAV10 paired with TRAJ18. A search of VDJdb, accessed on 1 November 2021, was run for TCRs annotated to CMV, EBV and SARS-CoV-2, with TCRs annotated for multiple antigens excluded. TCRdb reprocessing: public reads trimmed at Q25 with fastp, clones called with MiXCR, in-frame beta chains kept. Each CDR3 protein gets just one entry, which takes the most common genes and DNA from the rows behind it. The V and J calls here are based on TCRdb, not the publication. In this sample the table shows around 61,000 distinct CDR3 sequences, over 12% of which occur a single time. The top ten clones comprise 4.1% of the sample.

This was a case-control study nested in a cohort of healthcare workers in London, UK, who had nasopharyngeal swab PCR tests and blood samples taken every week. Healthcare workers were recruited during the week of the UK lockdown, between 23 and 31 March 2020, and followed weekly for up to roughly 15 weeks. The germline V gene (reference sequence) provides CDR1 SSHAT and CDR2 FNYEAQ. The CDR3 starts with the cysteine, ends with the phenylalanine, and has 14 residues. The entry retains the CDR3 DNA only, 42 bases that are in frame from base 1. Comments on this clonotype: Its antigen is not yet known. The junction does not match germline at one end; this may be a read error.

The chain is encoded by TRBV7-7 joined to TRBJ2-2, with 7 bases in between that match TRBD1. Sequenced here: whole blood, sampled at baseline. The clonotype comes from an adult who was a healthcare worker with PCR-confirmed SARS-CoV-2 infection or an uninfected control (not recorded which). The DNA is TGTGCTAGCAGCCTGGACAGGAGGTCCGGGGAGCTGTTTTTT. This gives the protein CASSLDRRSGELFF.